This TCR beta chain was identified in a study of shared clonotypes between healthy human individuals. Method: immunoSEQ multiplex PCR; TCRdb's copy keeps in-frame clones and lacks some. The sample consists of about 990,000 clones, around three quarters of them appearing once. Unmatched junction bases numbered 4, after V lost 8 bases and J lost 6 bases. CDR3 size: 12 residues. Per the germline V gene, CDR1 is SNHLY and CDR2 is FYNNEI. Sequencing was done on a sample of memory CD4+ T cells from PBMCs. Described subset: CD45RA-negative fraction. The chain links TRBV2 to TRBJ1-2, with TRBD1 matching 9 bases. The TCR sequence derives from a man younger than 35 in good health. Some clones in this sample may be carry-over from other donors' samples. The CDR3 region has the DNA TGTGCCAGCTCCGGGACAGGGAATGGCTACACCTTC. Its protein product is CASSGTGNGYTF.